This is a list of T cell receptor beta chains from one sample in a study of blood T cell repertoires in COVID-19. TCRdb keeps only in-frame clones here, not all; method: immunoSEQ multiplex PCR. The table has roughly 100,000 clones, 80% to 90% seen once. The specimen sequenced was peripheral blood. These receptors originate from a man older than 75 with COVID-19, enrolled during active disease. Each CDR3 is given with its conserved first and last residue. The order of the fields is D gene, clone size, V gene, J gene, CDR3 protein, CDR3 DNA. A D gene is named only where the DNA matches it firmly. Some rows have no size entry. The others give once, few or many, or a class for an expanded clone.

.,.,TRBV5-4,TRBJ1-3,CASSLGQGTISGNTIYF,TGTGCCAGCAGCTTAGGGCAGGGAACCATCTCTGGAAACACCATATATTTT
TRBD1,.,TRBV12-5,TRBJ1-1,CASGLVSGTANTEAFF,TGTGCTAGTGGTTTGGTTTCCGGGACAGCCAACACTGAAGCTTTCTTT
TRBD1,.,TRBV6-5,TRBJ1-5,CASSPQGAYEPQHF,TGTGCCAGCAGTCCGCAGGGGGCATACGAACCCCAGCATTTT
TRBD1,.,TRBV9,TRBJ1-4,CASSVSLGGDEKLFF,TGTGCCAGCAGCGTATCATTAGGGGGCGATGAAAAACTGTTTTTT
TRBD2,once,TRBV7-9,TRBJ2-2,CASSSSGPNTGELFF,TGTGCCAGCAGCTCTAGCGGCCCGAACACCGGGGAGCTGTTTTTT
TRBD1,.,TRBV2,TRBJ1-6,CASSDSGGGSPLHF,TGTGCCAGCAGTGACTCAGGGGGTGGCTCACCCCTCCACTTT
TRBD1,few,TRBV10-2,TRBJ1-2,CASSQLPGQGSYGYTF,TGCGCCAGCAGTCAACTGCCGGGACAGGGGAGCTATGGCTACACCTTC
.,.,TRBV28,TRBJ2-7,CASSLLDWRGPDYEQYF,TGTGCCAGCAGTTTATTGGATTGGAGGGGGCCTGATTACGAGCAGTACTTC
TRBD2,.,TRBV9,TRBJ2-3,CASSVGGSGGAYTQYF,TGTGCCAGCAGCGTAGGTGGTAGCGGGGGGGCTTATACGCAGTATTTT
TRBD2,.,TRBV11-2,TRBJ2-5,CASSSAGGLETQYF,TGTGCCAGCAGCTCAGCGGGGGGGCTGGAGACCCAGTACTTC
TRBD2,few,TRBV27,TRBJ2-1,CASSLGLSYNEQFF,TGTGCCAGCAGTTTGGGACTATCCTACAATGAGCAGTTCTTC
.,.,TRBV7-7,TRBJ2-5,CASSEGVKQETQYF,TGTGCTAGCAGCGAGGGGGTCAAACAAGAGACCCAGTACTTC
.,.,TRBV5-6,TRBJ1-5,CASSSLRGGYSNQPQHF,TGTGCCAGCAGCAGCTTGAGAGGAGGATATAGCAATCAGCCCCAGCATTTT
TRBD1,.,TRBV6-5,TRBJ1-5,CASSPDRASQPQHF,TGTGCCAGCAGTCCGGACAGGGCGAGTCAGCCCCAGCATTTT
.,.,TRBV13,TRBJ2-5,CASGHQNQETQYF,TGTGCCAGCGGTCATCAGAACCAAGAGACCCAGTACTTC
TRBD1,.,TRBV10-3,TRBJ1-2,CAISEGTGGFYGYTF,TGTGCCATCAGTGAGGGGACAGGGGGCTTTTATGGCTACACCTTC
.,few,TRBV30,TRBJ1-5,CAWSVGGGNQPQHF,TGTGCCTGGAGTGTCGGGGGAGGGAATCAGCCCCAGCATTTT
.,.,TRBV5-1,TRBJ1-4,CASSWSTTNEKLFF,TGCGCCAGCAGCTGGAGTACAACTAATGAAAAACTGTTTTTT
TRBD1,.,TRBV10-1,TRBJ2-7,CARDDRGPPYEQYF,TGCGCCAGGGATGACAGGGGGCCTCCCTACGAGCAGTACTTC
TRBD2,.,TRBV9,TRBJ2-3,CASSVDPRGGTPGTDTQYF,TGTGCCAGCAGCGTAGATCCTCGCGGGGGGACCCCGGGGACAGATACGCAGTATTTT
.,.,TRBV6-6,TRBJ1-1,CASSTGTPEAFF,TGTGCCAGCAGTACAGGGACCCCTGAAGCTTTCTTT
.,.,TRBV19,TRBJ2-5,CASSIAGETQYF,TGTGCCAGTAGTATAGCGGGGGAGACCCAGTACTTC
.,many,TRBV6-2/TRBV6-3,TRBJ2-1,CASSLDGGPYNEQFF,TGTGCCAGCAGTTTAGACGGGGGACCGTACAATGAGCAGTTCTTC
.,.,TRBV7-6,TRBJ1-1,CASSYDRDTEAFF,TGTGCCAGCAGCTATGACAGAGACACTGAAGCTTTCTTT
.,few,TRBV4-2,TRBJ2-7,CASSQDMSAEQYF,TGTGCCAGCAGCCAAGATATGAGCGCCGAGCAGTACTTC